The clone carrying this T cell receptor beta chain has ten or more counts. What it recognizes is unknown. Template material for amplifying TCR beta CDR3 regions consisted of RNA transcripts. HTBI primers were the set used in a first-round RT-PCR of the TCR CDR3. Each CDR3 protein gets one entry after TCRdb re-called the multiplex PCR reads with MiXCR. The repertoire holds about 300,000 distinct CDR3 sequences, about 14% seen once, with 7.8% in the top ten. This entry comes from a study of T cells in Graves' hyperthyroidism and ophthalmopathy. Overall study results and limits: Most thyroid clonotypes that were expanded above 0.001 also turned up in blood.

Sequenced material: blood. The TCR comes from a woman in her twenties or thirties with Graves' hyperthyroidism that later progressed to Graves' ophthalmopathy.

DNA for the CDR3: TGCAGCGTTGGAGGACAGCCCTCCTACGAGCAGTACTTC. As protein: CSVGGQPSYEQYF. The chain is built from TRBV29-1 and TRBJ2-7, with a tentative D call TRBD1 (6 bases). The V and J ends lost 4 bases and 0 bases respectively, with 10 bases between them. Germline V gene sequence: CDR1 SQVTM, CDR2 ANQGSEA. The CDR3 sequence is 13 residues long.